These 26 T cell receptor beta chains originate from one sample sequenced in a study of Graves' ophthalmopathy and Graves' hyperthyroidism. The TCR beta CDR3 regions underwent amplification from RNA transcripts. HTBI primers were employed in first-round RT-PCR, then a second-round multiplex PCR followed. TCRdb re-called the multiplex PCR reads with MiXCR, one entry per CDR3 protein. There are more than 550,000 distinct CDR3 sequences in the sample; over 40% occur only once, and over 2.5% lies in the top ten. Input material: peripheral blood. The source is an adult man with Graves' ophthalmopathy.

As for this clonotype: Being one base from a much bigger clone, this may be a read error. The chain has TRBV19 and TRBJ1-3; D uncertain. Germline V gene sequence: CDR1 LNHDA, CDR2 SQIVND (reference sequence). The CDR3 totals 17 residues. CDR3 nucleotides: TGTGTCAGTAGTATAGGATCTGGCAGCAACTCTGGAAACACCATATATTTT. Translation gives CVSSIGSGSNSGNTIYF.

The V call is TRBV7-2, the J call TRBJ2-7; 8 bases match TRBD2. This CDR3 spans 16 amino acids. Trimming took 5 bases from V and 4 from J; bases not matched to a gene: 13. Germline V gene data show CDR1 as SGHTA and CDR2 as FQGNSA. CDR3 residues: CASSQGTGGILYEQYF. The CDR3 region has the DNA TGTGCCAGCAGCCAAGGTACGGGGGGGATACTGTACGAGCAGTACTTC.

The sample holds many counts of this clonotype. This chain links TRBV20-1 with TRBJ1-6; the D is unclear. The V gene lost 3 bases and the J gene lost 2 bases, with 5 bases spanning the gap. This CDR3 has 13 amino acids. The germline V gene has CDR1 DFQATT and CDR2 SNEGSKA (reference sequence). The DNA for the CDR3 is TGCAGTGCTAGGATGGCCTATAATTCACCCCTCCACTTT. Its protein is CSARMAYNSPLHF.

About this clonotype: One junction end does not reproduce the germline sequence, and a read error may be involved. The rearrangement uses TRBV5-1 and TRBJ1-2; unclear D gene. The CDR3 is 16 amino acids. Germline CDR1 reads SGHRS; CDR2 reads YFSETQ. CDR3 protein: CASSNHAGPPLGGYTF. The CDR3 DNA sequence: TGTGCCAGCAGTAACCACGCCGGGCCCCCTTTGGGAGGCTACACCTTC.

As regards this clonotype: At one end the junction does not follow the germline gene, possibly because of a read error. This chain links TRBV10-2 with TRBJ2-7; tentative D call: TRBD2 (5 bases). This CDR3 has 10 residues. The germline gives CDR1 WSHSY, CDR2 SAAADI. The CDR3 DNA is TGTGCCAGCGGAGCCTACGAGCGGTACTTC. It translates to CASGAYERYF.

The rearrangement joins TRBV20-1 to TRBJ2-1; 8 bases line up with TRBD2. Germline CDR1 DFQATT, CDR2 SNEGSKA (reference sequence). This CDR3 has 16 residues. The J segment lost 0 bases and the V segment lost 8 bases, leaving 12 bases of the junction unmatched. The CDR3: CSTHRRRGASYNEQFF. The DNA for the CDR3 is TGCAGTACCCACCGGCGGCGGGGGGCCTCCTACAATGAGCAGTTCTTC.

This clonotype was recorded a few times. The germline gene is not matched at one end of the junction; a read error may be the cause. The chain uses TRBV13 and TRBJ1-2; possible D gene TRBD1, 5 bases. Germline V gene lookup returns CDR1 PRHDT and CDR2 FYEKMQ (reference sequence). This CDR3 spans 14 amino acids. The CDR3 is CASSQEPGLYGYTF. The DNA for the CDR3 is TGCGCCAGCAGCCAAGAACCAGGGCTATATGGCTACACCTTC.

V and J are TRBV12-3 or TRBV12-4 and TRBJ1-5, with 9 bases that match TRBD1. The CDR3 loop spans 14 amino acids. The V gene end was trimmed by 5 bases and the J gene end by 7 bases; junction bases not matched to a gene: 6. The CDR3 loop is CASSHRQGEQPQHF. The DNA of the CDR3 is TGTGCCAGCAGTCATCGACAGGGGGAGCAGCCCCAGCATTTT.

In its sample, this clonotype was seen once. The J gene is TRBJ1-6, the V gene TRBV10-3, with a weak D call TRBD1 (5 bases). Germline V gene lookup returns CDR1 ENHRY and CDR2 SYGVKD. V shed 6 bases and J shed 7 bases, with 13 bases lying between them. The CDR3 is 14 residues long. The CDR3 spells CAISAQGRNSPLHF. The CDR3, as DNA: TGTGCCATCAGCGCCCAGGGCAGGAATTCACCCCTCCACTTT.

To note about this clonotype: One end of the junction does not line up with germline, which may come from a read error. The chain employs TRBV3-1 and TRBJ1-4; D uncertain. Germline V lookup: CDR1 LGHDT, CDR2 YNNKEL (reference sequence). The CDR3 spans 15 residues. The CDR3 nucleotides are TGTGCCAGCAGCGTCAGCCCCGGTCAGCGGGAAAAACTGCTTTTT. Encoded protein: CASSVSPGQREKLLF.

This clonotype appeared many times. CDR3: CASSQVVNSGNTIYF. CDR3 bases: TGCGCCAGCAGCCAAGTGGTCAACTCTGGAAACACCATATATTTT. The rearrangement joins TRBV4-3 to TRBJ1-3; no reliable D call. Germline loops: CDR1 LGHNA, CDR2 YSLEER. This CDR3 region has 15 residues. V lost 1 base to trimming and J lost 0 bases, with 7 bases between them.

The chain uses TRBV4-2 and TRBJ2-7; 7 nucleotides align to TRBD2. J was trimmed by 9 bases and V by 1 base; bases with no gene match: 12. The CDR3 loop spans 15 amino acids. The germline V gene has CDR1 LGHNA and CDR2 YNFKEQ. CDR3 protein: CASSQGGGSIFWQYF. CDR3 DNA sequence: TGTGCCAGCAGCCAAGGCGGCGGGAGTATCTTCTGGCAGTACTTC.

This chain uses TRBV29-1 with TRBJ2-4; possible D gene TRBD1, 6 bases. Germline assignment: CDR1 SQVTM and CDR2 ANQGSEA. V was pared by 7 bases and J by 0 bases, with 16 bases between. This CDR3 spans 15 amino acids. The CDR3 sequence is CSAFERDKAKNIQYF. CDR3 DNA: TGCAGCGCCTTCGAGAGGGACAAAGCCAAAAACATTCAGTACTTC. The entire variable domain, with the rest obtained from reference TRBV29-1 and TRBJ2-4, is as follows: SAVISQKPSRDICQRGTSLTIQCQVDSQVTMMFWYRQQPGQSLTLIATANQGSEATYESGFVIDKFPISRPNLTFSTLTVSNMSPEDSSIYLCSAFERDKAKNIQYFGAGTRLSVL.

This chain joins TRBV29-1 and TRBJ2-7, with TRBD1 as a possible D gene (6 bases). Germline V gene lookup returns CDR1 SQVTM and CDR2 ANQGSEA. The V end was cut by 7 bases, the J end by 4 bases, with 20 bases between. The CDR3 sequence is 14 residues long. In nucleotides, the CDR3 is TGCAGCGCCAGCAGCCAAGTAGGGGGATACGAGCAGTACTTC. As protein: CSASSQVGGYEQYF.

The chain couples TRBV2 to TRBJ1-2; 10 nucleotides agree with TRBD1. The CDR3 loop spans 16 amino acids. Germline CDR1 and CDR2: SNHLY and FYNNEI. The junction had 13 bases not matched to a gene; V was cut back by 5 bases and J by 7 bases. DNA for the CDR3: TGTGCCAGCAGTCGAACGACAGGGGGCGAGGCGGGTGGCTACACCTTC. As protein: CASSRTTGGEAGGYTF. The full variable domain, its missing parts supplied by reference TRBV2 and TRBJ1-2, is EPEVTQTPSHQVTQMGQEVILRCVPISNHLYFYWYRQILGQKVEFLVSFYNNEISEKSEIFDDQFSVERPDGSNFTLKIRSTKLEDSAMYFCASSRTTGGEAGGYTFGSGTRLTVV.

As concerns this clonotype: As the CDR3 is not closed by the conserved phenylalanine or tryptophan, this likely results from a read error. The chain employs TRBV7-7 and TRBJ2-2; a weak D match, TRBD2 (5 bases). The V and J ends lost 3 bases and 4 bases respectively, with 12 bases between them. The CDR3 covers 15 residues. CDR1 is SSHAT and CDR2 is FNYEAQ in the germline V gene (reference sequence). CDR3: CASSLDLASTGELFC. The CDR3 DNA is TGTGCCAGCAGCTTGGACCTAGCTTCCACCGGGGAGCTGTTTTGT.

This clonotype was picked up many times. The genes are TRBV24-1 and TRBJ2-2; 7 nucleotides align to TRBD1. Germline V gene lookup returns CDR1 KGHDR and CDR2 SFDVKD. This CDR3 has 16 amino acids. V gave up 4 bases and J gave up 0 bases; unmatched junction bases: 4. CDR3 nucleotide sequence: TGTGCCACCAGTGACTGGACAGGACCGAACACCGGGGAGCTGTTTTTT. It specifies CATSDWTGPNTGELFF.

The V and J genes are TRBV20-1 and TRBJ2-7; D gene unclear. Trimming cost V 6 bases and J 3 bases, with 12 bases left between them. The CDR3 covers 12 residues. From germline, CDR1 is DFQATT and CDR2 SNEGSKA (reference sequence). The CDR3 spells CSASTDRYEQYF. The CDR3 bases are TGCAGTGCCAGCACCGACCGCTACGAGCAGTACTTC.

The CDR3 sequence: CSAHRPGRVDEHF. The CDR3 nucleotides read TGCAGTGCTCACCGGCCAGGGAGAGTGGATGAGCATTTT. V gene TRBV20-1 combines with J gene TRBJ1-5, with D tentatively TRBD1 (5 bases). The germline CDR1 and CDR2 sequences are DFQATT and SNEGSKA (reference sequence). The CDR3 runs 13 residues. V shed 5 bases and J shed 14 bases, with 22 bases lying between them.

CDR3 coding DNA: TGTGCCAGCAGCTCAGGGACAGGGGGGATGGACACTGAAGCTTTCTTT. It yields the protein CASSSGTGGMDTEAFF. This sequence joins TRBV7-1 and TRBJ1-1; 10 nucleotides agree with TRBD1. TRBV7-1 is treated as an ORF (open reading frame) with a function not yet certain. Trimming cost V 1 base and J 3 bases; bases outside gene matches: 5. The CDR3 runs 16 residues.

On this clonotype: One junction end does not reproduce the germline sequence, and a read error may be involved. The rearrangement uses TRBV25-1 and TRBJ2-6, with D perhaps matching TRBD1 (5 bases). Germline CDR1 and CDR2: MGHDK and SYGVNS. The CDR3 spans 17 residues. DNA for the CDR3: TGTGCCACCAGTCCCCAGGGCCAGGTCTCTGGGGCCAACGTCCTGACTTTC. Its translation: CATSPQGQVSGANVLTF.

The rearrangement links TRBV7-9 to TRBJ2-7, with D uncertain. CDR1 and CDR2 (germline): SEHNR, FQNEAQ (reference sequence). The germline V and J ends were trimmed by 1 base and 4 bases, with 11 bases remaining between them. The CDR3 sequence is 14 residues long. Written as DNA, the CDR3 is TGTGCCAGCAGCTTAGTCGGCAGTGCTTACGAGCAGTACTTC. Its translation is CASSLVGSAYEQYF.

This clonotype was observed a single time. Just one base apart from a much larger clone, this may be a read error. CDR3 region: CASSSGTAKPSGELFF. DNA for the CDR3: TGTGCCAGCAGCTCGGGGACAGCAAAGCCCAGCGGGGAGCTGTTTTTT. This rearrangement joins TRBV7-3 to TRBJ2-2; TRBD1 agrees at 7 bases. CDR1 and CDR2 from the germline V gene are SGHTA and FQGTGA. J lost 7 bases, V lost 4 bases, and 12 bases had no gene match. The CDR3 spans 16 residues.

At least ten counts were recorded for this clonotype. The J gene is TRBJ2-7, the V gene TRBV20-1; 13 bases fit TRBD2. Germline V gene lookup returns CDR1 DFQATT and CDR2 SNEGSKA (reference sequence). The CDR3 runs to 15 residues. The junction had 9 bases not matched to a gene; V was cut back by 4 bases and J by 6 bases. CDR3 sequence reads: CSANHGTSGMLEQYF. CDR3 bases: TGCAGTGCTAACCACGGGACTAGCGGGATGCTCGAGCAGTACTTC.

This clonotype was observed a few times. The chain uses TRBV7-6 and TRBJ1-3; 8 bases agree with TRBD1. From germline, CDR1 is SGHVS and CDR2 FNYEAQ. The CDR3 has 18 amino acids. V shed 3 bases and J 4 bases; nucleotides not matched to a gene: 14. The CDR3 DNA reads as TGTGCCAGCAGCTTGCAGGGGGCTTCTCATGTGTCCGGAAACACCATATATTTT. Its protein product is CASSLQGASHVSGNTIYF. The entire variable domain, with the rest obtained from reference TRBV7-6 and TRBJ1-3, is as follows: GAGVSQSPRYKVTKRGQDVALRCDPISGHVSLYWYRQALGQGPEFLTYFNYEAQQDKSGLPNDRFSAERPEGSISTLTIQRTEQRDSAMYRCASSLQGASHVSGNTIYFGEGSWLTVV.

This clonotype showed up just a few times. The V call is TRBV28, the J call TRBJ2-7, with no clear D. V shed 5 bases and J shed 8 bases, with 13 bases lying between them. The CDR3 sequence is 12 residues long. The germline V gene encodes CDR1 MDHEN and CDR2 SYDVKM. The CDR3 nucleotides read TGTGCCAGCAGTCCAGTCGCGCGGAAGCAGTACTTC. As protein: CASSPVARKQYF.